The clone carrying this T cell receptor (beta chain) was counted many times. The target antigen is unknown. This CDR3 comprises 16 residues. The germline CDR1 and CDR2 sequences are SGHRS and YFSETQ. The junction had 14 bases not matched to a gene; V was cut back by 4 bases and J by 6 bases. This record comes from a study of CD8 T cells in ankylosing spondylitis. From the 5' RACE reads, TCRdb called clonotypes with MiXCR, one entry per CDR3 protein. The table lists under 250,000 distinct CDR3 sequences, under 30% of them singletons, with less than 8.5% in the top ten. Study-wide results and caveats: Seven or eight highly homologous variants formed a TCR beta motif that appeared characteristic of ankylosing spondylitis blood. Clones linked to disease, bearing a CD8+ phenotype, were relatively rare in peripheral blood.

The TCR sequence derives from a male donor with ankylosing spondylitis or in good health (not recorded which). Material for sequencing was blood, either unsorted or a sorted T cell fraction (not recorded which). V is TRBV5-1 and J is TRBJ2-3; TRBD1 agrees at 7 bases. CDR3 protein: CASSPDPGQVSDTQYF. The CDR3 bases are TGCGCCAGCAGCCCGGACCCCGGACAGGTGTCGGATACGCAGTATTTT.